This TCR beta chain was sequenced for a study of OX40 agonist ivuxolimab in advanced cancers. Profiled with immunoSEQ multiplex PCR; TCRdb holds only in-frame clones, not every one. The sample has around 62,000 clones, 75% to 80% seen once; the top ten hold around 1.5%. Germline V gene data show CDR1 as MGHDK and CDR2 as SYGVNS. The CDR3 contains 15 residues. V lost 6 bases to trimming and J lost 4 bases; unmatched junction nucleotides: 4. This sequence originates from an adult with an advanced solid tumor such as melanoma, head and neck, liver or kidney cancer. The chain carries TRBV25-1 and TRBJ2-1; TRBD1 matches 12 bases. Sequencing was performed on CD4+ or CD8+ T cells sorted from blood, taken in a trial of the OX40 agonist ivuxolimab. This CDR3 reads CASSTGQGAYNEQFF. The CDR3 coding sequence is TGTGCCAGCAGCACGGGACAGGGGGCTTACAATGAGCAGTTCTTC.